This TCR beta chain was found in a study of a mutant IDH1 vaccine in newly diagnosed glioma. Stated time point: week 35, safety follow-up. Vaccination used 300 ug of mutant IDH1 20-mer peptide per dose, with topical imiquimod. Libraries were prepared by immunoSEQ multiplex PCR; TCRdb keeps only in-frame clonotypes and omits some of them. The sample lists around 69,000 clones; more than 75% were seen once. A note on this clone: The target antigen is unknown.

Germline values: CDR1 MNHEY, CDR2 SMNVEV (reference sequence). V gave up 6 bases and J gave up 6 bases, with 18 bases separating them. The CDR3 contains 15 residues. The input for sequencing was PBMCs, taken from a glioma patient whose treatment included an IDH1 peptide vaccine. The clonotype originates from a man aged 25-45 years with glioma. This chain joins TRBV27 and TRBJ1-5; the D is unclear. The CDR3 DNA reads TGTGCCAGCAGCCCGTTAACGATGGGAGGTCAGCCCCAGCATTTT. It specifies CASSPLTMGGQPQHF.